This TCR beta chain was identified during a study of blood T cell repertoires in COVID-19. Whole-study context: The study drew acute and convalescent COVID-19 samples from the United States, Italy and Spain. Sources were T cells, B-cell-depleted T cells, or PBMCs; the material itself was cDNA or gDNA.

CDR3 size: 15 residues. CDR1 SGHTA and CDR2 FQGTGA come from the germline V gene. V trimming: 3 bases; J trimming: 5 bases; junction bases outside the gene matches: 5. How the authors handled the data: From reference gene primer amplification, estimates of nucleated cell counts were derived. Method: immunoSEQ multiplex PCR; TCRdb's copy keeps in-frame clones and lacks some. The DNA gave D and trimming, while V, J and clone size come from that table. The sample lists tens of thousands of clones; nearly 90% were seen once. The V and J genes are TRBV7-3 and TRBJ2-5; 11 bases map to TRBD2. This sequence was found in a woman aged 45 to 65 with active COVID-19. The sequenced material came from peripheral blood. As DNA, the CDR3 is TGTGCCAGCAGCTTGACTAGCGGGATGGGGGAGACCCAGTACTTC. Protein: CASSLTSGMGETQYF. The entire variable domain, with the rest obtained from reference TRBV7-3 and TRBJ2-5, is as follows: GAGVSQTPSNKVTEKGKYVELRCDPISGHTALYWYRQSLGQGPEFLIYFQGTGAADDSGLPNDRFFAVRPEGSVSTLKIQRTERGDSAVYLCASSLTSGMGETQYFGPGTRLLVL.